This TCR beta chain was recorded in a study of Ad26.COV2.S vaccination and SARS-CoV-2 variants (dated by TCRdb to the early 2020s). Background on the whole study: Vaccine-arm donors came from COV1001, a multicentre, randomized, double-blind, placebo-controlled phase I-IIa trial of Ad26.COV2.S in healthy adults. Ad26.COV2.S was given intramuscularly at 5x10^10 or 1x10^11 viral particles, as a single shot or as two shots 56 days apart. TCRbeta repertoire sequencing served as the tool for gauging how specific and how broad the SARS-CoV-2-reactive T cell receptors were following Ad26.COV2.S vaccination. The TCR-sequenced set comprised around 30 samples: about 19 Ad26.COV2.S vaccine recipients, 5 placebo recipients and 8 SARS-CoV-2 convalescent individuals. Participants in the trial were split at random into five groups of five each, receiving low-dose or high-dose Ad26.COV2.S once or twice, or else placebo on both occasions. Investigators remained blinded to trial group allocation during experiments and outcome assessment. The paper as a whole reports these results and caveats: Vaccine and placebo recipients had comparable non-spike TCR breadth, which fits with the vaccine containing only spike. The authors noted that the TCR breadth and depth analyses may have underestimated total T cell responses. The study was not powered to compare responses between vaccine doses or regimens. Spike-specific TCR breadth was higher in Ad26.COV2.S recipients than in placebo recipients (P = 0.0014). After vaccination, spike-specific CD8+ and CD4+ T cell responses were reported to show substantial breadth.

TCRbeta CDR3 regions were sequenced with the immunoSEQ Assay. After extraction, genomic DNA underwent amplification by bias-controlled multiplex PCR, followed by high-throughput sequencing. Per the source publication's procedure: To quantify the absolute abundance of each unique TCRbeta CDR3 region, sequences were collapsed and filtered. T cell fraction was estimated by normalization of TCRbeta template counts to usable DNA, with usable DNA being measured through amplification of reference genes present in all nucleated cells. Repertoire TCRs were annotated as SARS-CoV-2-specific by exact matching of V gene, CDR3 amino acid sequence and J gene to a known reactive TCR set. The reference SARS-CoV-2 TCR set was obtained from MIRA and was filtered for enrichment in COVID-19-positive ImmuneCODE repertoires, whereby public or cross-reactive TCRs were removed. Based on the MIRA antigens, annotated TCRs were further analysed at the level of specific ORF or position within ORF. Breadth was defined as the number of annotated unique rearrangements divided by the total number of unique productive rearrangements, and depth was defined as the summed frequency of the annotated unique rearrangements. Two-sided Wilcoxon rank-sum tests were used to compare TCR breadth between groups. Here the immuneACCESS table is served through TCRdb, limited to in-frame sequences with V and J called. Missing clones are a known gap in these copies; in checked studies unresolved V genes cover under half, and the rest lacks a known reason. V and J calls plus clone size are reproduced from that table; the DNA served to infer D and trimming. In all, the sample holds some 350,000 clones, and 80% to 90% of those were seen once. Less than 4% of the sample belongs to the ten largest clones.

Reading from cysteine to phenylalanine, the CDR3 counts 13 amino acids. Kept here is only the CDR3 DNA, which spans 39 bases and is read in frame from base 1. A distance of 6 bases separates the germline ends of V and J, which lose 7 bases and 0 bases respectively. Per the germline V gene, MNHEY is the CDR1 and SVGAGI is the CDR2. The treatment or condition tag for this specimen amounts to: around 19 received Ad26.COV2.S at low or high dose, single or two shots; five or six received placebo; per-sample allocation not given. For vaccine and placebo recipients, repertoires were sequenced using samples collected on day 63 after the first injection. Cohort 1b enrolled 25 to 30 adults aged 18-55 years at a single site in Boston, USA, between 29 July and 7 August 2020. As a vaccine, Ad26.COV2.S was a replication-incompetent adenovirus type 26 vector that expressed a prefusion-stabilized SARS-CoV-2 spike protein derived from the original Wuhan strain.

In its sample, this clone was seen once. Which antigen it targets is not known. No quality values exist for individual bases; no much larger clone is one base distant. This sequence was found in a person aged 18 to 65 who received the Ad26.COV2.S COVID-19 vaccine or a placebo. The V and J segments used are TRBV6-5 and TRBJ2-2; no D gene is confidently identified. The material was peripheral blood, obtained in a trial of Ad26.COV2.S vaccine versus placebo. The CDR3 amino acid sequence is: CASTAANTGELFF. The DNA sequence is TGTGCCAGCACCGCGGCGAACACCGGGGAGCTGTTTTTT.